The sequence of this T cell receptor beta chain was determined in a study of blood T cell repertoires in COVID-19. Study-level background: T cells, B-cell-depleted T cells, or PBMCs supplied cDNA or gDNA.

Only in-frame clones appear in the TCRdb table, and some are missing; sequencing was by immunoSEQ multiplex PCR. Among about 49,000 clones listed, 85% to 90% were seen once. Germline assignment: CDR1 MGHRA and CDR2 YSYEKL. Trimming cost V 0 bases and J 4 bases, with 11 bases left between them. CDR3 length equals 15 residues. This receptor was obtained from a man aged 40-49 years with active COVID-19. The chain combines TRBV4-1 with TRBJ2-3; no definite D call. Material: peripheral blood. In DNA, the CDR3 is TGCGCCAGCAGCCAAGACGAGAACTCTGCAGATACGCAGTATTTT. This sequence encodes CASSQDENSADTQYF.